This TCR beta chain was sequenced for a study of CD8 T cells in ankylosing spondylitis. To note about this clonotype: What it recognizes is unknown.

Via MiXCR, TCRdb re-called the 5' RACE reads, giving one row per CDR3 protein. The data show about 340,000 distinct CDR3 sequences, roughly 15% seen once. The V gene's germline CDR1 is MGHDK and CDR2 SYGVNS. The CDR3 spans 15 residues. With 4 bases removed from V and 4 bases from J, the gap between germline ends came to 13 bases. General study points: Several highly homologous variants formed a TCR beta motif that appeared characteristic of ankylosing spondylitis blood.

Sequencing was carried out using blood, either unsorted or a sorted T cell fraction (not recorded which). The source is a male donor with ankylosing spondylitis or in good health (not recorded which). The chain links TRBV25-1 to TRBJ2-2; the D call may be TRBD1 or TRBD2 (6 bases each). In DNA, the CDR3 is TGTGCCAGCAGTGTCCGAGGAGGGGGCACCGGGGAGCTGTTTTTT. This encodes CASSVRGGGTGELFF.